This entry lists 9 T cell receptor beta chains sequenced from one sample in a study of shared clonotypes between healthy human individuals. Using immunoSEQ multiplex PCR, the repertoire was profiled, and TCRdb retains in-frame clones only, with some absent. The sample gives 2 million to 2.5 million clones, 90% to 97% of which show up once; around 0.13% is in the top ten. The sample was naive CD4+ T cells sorted from blood. Sample subset: CD45RA+ positively selected. The receptors here all came from a man aged 18 to 35 in good health.

This clone was seen only once. This chain connects TRBV19 to TRBJ1-2, with TRBD1 matching over 8 bases. With V trimmed by 5 bases and J by 4 bases, 15 bases remained unmatched. This CDR3 spans 17 amino acids. Germline CDR1 LNHDA, CDR2 SQIVND (reference sequence). The CDR3 protein is CASSLRQGARVGYGYTF. The CDR3 nucleotides are TGTGCCAGTAGTCTAAGGCAGGGGGCGCGAGTTGGCTATGGCTACACCTTC.

The V gene is TRBV30, the J gene TRBJ1-3; D uncertain. CDR1 GTSNPN and CDR2 SVGIG come from the germline V gene (reference sequence). V was clipped by 5 bases and J by 0 bases, with 14 bases between them. There are 15 residues in the CDR3. CDR3 protein: CAWDAGAVSGNTIYF. The CDR3 nucleotides read TGTGCCTGGGATGCTGGAGCCGTCTCTGGAAACACCATATATTTT.

The gene calls are TRBV19 and TRBJ2-7; the D call may be TRBD1 or TRBD2 (5 bases each). CDR3 length equals 15 residues. Germline CDR1 is LNHDA and CDR2 is SQIVND (reference sequence). Trimming pared 7 bases from V and 4 bases from J, leaving 20 bases between. CDR3 sequence: CASTSRLGPTYEQYF. CDR3 in DNA: TGTGCCAGTACCTCTCGTCTGGGACCAACGTACGAGCAGTACTTC.

This rearrangement joins TRBV5-1 to TRBJ2-7, with 7 bases matching TRBD1. Germline CDR1 reads SGHRS; CDR2 reads YFSETQ. The CDR3 has 15 residues. Losses at the gene ends were 0 bases for V and 3 bases for J; bases not matched to a gene: 6. CDR3 sequence reads: CASSLGPGGHYEQYF. CDR3 nucleotide sequence: TGCGCCAGCAGCTTGGGGCCAGGGGGTCACTACGAGCAGTACTTC.

This sequence joins TRBV7-9 and TRBJ1-2; 9 bases are a match to TRBD1. CDR1 is SEHNR and CDR2 is FQNEAQ in the germline V gene (reference sequence). V shed 8 bases, J shed 6 bases, and the junction held 7 bases outside the gene matches. The CDR3 loop spans 13 amino acids. The DNA of the CDR3 is TGTGCCAGCTCCCGACAGGGGGGGGATGGCTACACCTTC. This encodes CASSRQGGDGYTF.

The chain employs TRBV7-2 and TRBJ2-1; D might be TRBD2 (5 bases). Trimming removed 3 bases from V and 9 bases from J, with 15 bases in between. Per germline, CDR1 SGHTA and CDR2 FQGNSA. This CDR3 spans 14 amino acids. CDR3 loop: CASSFVEAGTEQFF. The CDR3 DNA reads as TGTGCCAGCAGCTTCGTGGAGGCGGGTACTGAGCAGTTCTTC.

This chain uses TRBV10-1 with TRBJ2-4; no firm D call. Trimming took off 1 base at V and 0 bases at J, with 13 bases between the two ends. The CDR3 is 17 amino acids. Germline CDR1 WNHNN, CDR2 SYGVQD (reference sequence). The DNA of the CDR3 is TGCGCCAGCAGTGAGTTATCCAGAGGTCCAGCCAAAAACATTCAGTACTTC. Translating gives CASSELSRGPAKNIQYF.

This clone was detected only a few times. V is TRBV19 and J is TRBJ1-6, with D perhaps TRBD1 (6 bases). The CDR3 contains 13 residues. V was trimmed by 2 bases and J by 12 bases, leaving 11 bases between them. Germline V gives CDR1 LNHDA, CDR2 SQIVND (reference sequence). CDR3 DNA sequence: TGTGCCAGTAGTATAACGAACAGGGAACCCCTCCACTTT. This gives the protein CASSITNREPLHF.

This rearrangement joins TRBV6-5 to TRBJ2-3, with a tentative D call TRBD2 (6 bases). The V gene's germline CDR1 is MNHEY and CDR2 SVGAGI. The CDR3 extends over 14 amino acids. V dropped 2 bases and J dropped 0 bases, with 6 bases sitting between them. The CDR3 coding sequence is TGTGCCAGCAGTTACCGGGAGAGCACAGATACGCAGTATTTT. As protein: CASSYRESTDTQYF.